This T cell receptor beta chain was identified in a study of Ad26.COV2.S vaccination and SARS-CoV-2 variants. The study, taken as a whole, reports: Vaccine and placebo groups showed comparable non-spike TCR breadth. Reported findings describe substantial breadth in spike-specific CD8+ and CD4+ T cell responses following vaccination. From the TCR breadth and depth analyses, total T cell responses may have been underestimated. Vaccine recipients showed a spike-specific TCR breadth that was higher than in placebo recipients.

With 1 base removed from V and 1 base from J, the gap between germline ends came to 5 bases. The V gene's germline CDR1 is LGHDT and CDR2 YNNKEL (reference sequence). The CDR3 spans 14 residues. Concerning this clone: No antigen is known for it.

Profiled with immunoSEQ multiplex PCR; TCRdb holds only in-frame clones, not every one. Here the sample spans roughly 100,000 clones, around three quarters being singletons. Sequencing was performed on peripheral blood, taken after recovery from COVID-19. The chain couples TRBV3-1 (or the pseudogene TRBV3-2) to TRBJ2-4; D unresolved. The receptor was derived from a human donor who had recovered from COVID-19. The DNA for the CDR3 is TGTGCCAGCAGCCAAGTACAGGCCAAAAACATTCAGTACTTC. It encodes CASSQVQAKNIQYF.